A single sample gave rise to the 18 T cell receptor beta chains below, sequenced in a study of blood T cell repertoires in COVID-19. Profiled with immunoSEQ multiplex PCR; TCRdb holds only in-frame clones, not every one. The sample contains hundreds of thousands of clones, around four fifths of which appear only once. Source material: peripheral blood. The receptors come from a woman in her forties or fifties with acute or convalescent COVID-19.

The chain links TRBV6-1 to TRBJ1-4, with no clear D. Trimming stripped 3 bases from V and 2 bases from J, with 13 bases between. The CDR3 extends over 16 amino acids. Germline CDR1 is MNHNS and CDR2 is SASEGT. The CDR3 bases are TGTGCCAGCAGTGAGGGTCCGCGGGCCACTAATGAAAAACTGTTTTTT. The encoded protein is CASSEGPRATNEKLFF.

This clone was seen a single time. The chain has TRBV11-2 and TRBJ2-3, with TRBD2 identical over 15 bases. V dropped 5 bases and J dropped 3; count of bases not matched to a gene: 9. Germline CDR1 reads SGHAT; CDR2 reads FQNNGV. This CDR3 has 18 residues. CDR3 region: CASSLWTSGRAVTDTQYF. CDR3 nucleotides: TGTGCCAGCAGCCTATGGACTAGCGGGAGGGCCGTGACAGATACGCAGTATTTT.

In DNA, the CDR3 is TGTGCCTGGAGTGTACAGGCCCAGAAAAATTCACCCCTCCACTTT. Encoded protein: CAWSVQAQKNSPLHF. The chain joins TRBV30 to TRBJ1-6; a possible D gene is TRBD1 (5 bases). The CDR3 covers 15 residues. Germline lookup yields CDR1 GTSNPN and CDR2 SVGIG (reference sequence). V was shortened by 0 bases and J by 7 bases, with 13 bases between the two germline ends.

This clone was observed a handful of times. The chain combines TRBV24-1 with TRBJ1-5, with D unclear. Trimming pared 3 bases from V and 9 bases from J, leaving 11 bases between. Germline V CDR1 and CDR2: KGHDR, SFDVKD. The CDR3 spans 13 residues. The CDR3 coding sequence is TGTGCCACCAGTGATCGACGGGGAGGGCCCCAGCATTTT. Its translation is CATSDRRGGPQHF.

A remark on this clone: An end of the junction does not agree with germline; a read error may underlie this. The V gene is TRBV19, the J gene TRBJ1-3; 9 bases fit TRBD1. The CDR3 is 15 amino acids. From germline, CDR1 is LNHDA and CDR2 SQIVND (reference sequence). CDR3 amino acids: CASNRDREYGDTIYF. For the CDR3, the DNA is TGTGCCAGTAACCGGGACAGGGAATATGGAGACACCATATATTTT.

V usage is TRBV2 and J usage is TRBJ2-5; a weak D match, TRBD2 (6 bases). CDR3 length: 16 amino acids. Germline CDR1 and CDR2: SNHLY and FYNNEI. V lost 3 bases to trimming and J lost 4 bases, with 18 bases between them. The CDR3 nucleotides read TGTGCCAGCAGTGAGGGTGGCGGGGCGAAGGGAGAGACCCAGTACTTC. Its protein is CASSEGGGAKGETQYF.

The rearrangement joins TRBV3-1 (or the pseudogene TRBV3-2) to TRBJ1-1; D unresolved. This CDR3 region has 14 residues. Trimming shortened V by 0 bases and J by 6 bases, and 11 bases separated the two germline ends. Germline-derived CDR1 and CDR2 are LGHDT and YNNKEL (reference sequence). The CDR3 bases are TGTGCCAGCAGCCAAGATAAGGGAGTGGCTGAAGCTTTCTTT. Translating it yields CASSQDKGVAEAFF.

The gene calls are TRBV6-5 and TRBJ2-2, with a tentative D call TRBD1 (5 bases). This CDR3 has 14 residues. The germline V gene encodes CDR1 MNHEY and CDR2 SVGAGI. V dropped 10 bases and J dropped 1 base, with 13 bases sitting between them. CDR3 amino acids: CATSVQGNTGELFF. CDR3 nucleotides: TGTGCCACCTCGGTCCAGGGGAACACCGGGGAGCTGTTTTTT.

This clone was counted between two and nine times. This chain connects TRBV14 to TRBJ2-6; D is possibly TRBD1 (6 bases). Germline V gene data show CDR1 as SGHDN and CDR2 as FVKESK. This CDR3 region has 16 residues. Trimming removed 4 bases from V and 0 bases from J, with 10 bases in between. CDR3 sequence (DNA): TGTGCCAGCAGCCTAAACAGGGCCTCTGGGGCCAACGTCCTGACTTTC. Amino acid sequence: CASSLNRASGANVLTF.

This clone was recorded a few times. The chain carries TRBV11-2 and TRBJ2-3, with 11 positions matching TRBD2. The CDR3 is made up of 15 amino acids. Germline trimming cut 6 bases from V and 3 bases from J; bases unmatched to any gene: 5. Germline lookup yields CDR1 SGHAT and CDR2 FQNNGV. The CDR3 sequence is CASSFSGRATDTQYF. DNA for the CDR3: TGTGCCAGCAGTTTTAGCGGGAGGGCAACAGATACGCAGTATTTT.

V is TRBV27 and J is TRBJ2-5; D perhaps matches TRBD2 (6 bases). The germline CDR1 and CDR2 sequences are MNHEY and SMNVEV (reference sequence). The CDR3 sequence is 16 residues long. With 5 bases removed from V and 5 bases from J, the gap between germline ends came to 21 bases. The CDR3 bases are TGTGCCAGCAGTATCGGGGCGGGGATCGGTGAGGAGACCCAGTACTTC. This codes for CASSIGAGIGEETQYF.

The rearrangement links TRBV11-2 to TRBJ2-6; perhaps TRBD2 as D (5 bases). CDR3 length equals 15 residues. Germline V gene sequence: CDR1 SGHAT, CDR2 FQNNGV. Between the trimmed V and J ends, which lost 6 bases and 2 bases, there was a span of 11 bases. The CDR3 loop reads CASRSWGAGANVLTF. CDR3 nucleotides: TGTGCCAGCAGGTCGTGGGGAGCTGGGGCCAACGTCCTGACTTTC.

The chain joins TRBV2 to TRBJ2-3, with 10 bases fitting TRBD1. Germline lookup yields CDR1 SNHLY and CDR2 FYNNEI. V trimming: 11 bases; J trimming: 0 bases; junction bases outside the gene matches: 5. The CDR3 has 14 residues. The CDR3 loop is CAVRGQGSTDTQYF. The CDR3 coding sequence is TGTGCCGTAAGGGGACAGGGGAGCACAGATACGCAGTATTTT. The complete variable domain, with remaining parts taken from reference TRBV2 and TRBJ2-3, reads EPEVTQTPSHQVTQMGQEVILRCVPISNHLYFYWYRQILGQKVEFLVSFYNNEISEKSEIFDDQFSVERPDGSNFTLKIRSTKLEDSAMYFCAVRGQGSTDTQYFGPGTRLTVL.

The chain couples TRBV2 to TRBJ2-2; 7 nucleotides align to TRBD2. There are 16 residues in the CDR3. Germline V lookup: CDR1 SNHLY, CDR2 FYNNEI. V shed 7 bases and J 0 bases; nucleotides not matched to a gene: 8. CDR3 protein: CASNPGEGSNTGELFF. The CDR3, as DNA: TGTGCCAGCAACCCGGGGGAGGGATCGAACACCGGGGAGCTGTTTTTT.

The CDR3 loop is CASSPGTGDYYEQYF. DNA for the CDR3: TGTGCCAGTAGTCCCGGGACAGGGGACTACTACGAGCAGTACTTC. This chain joins TRBV19 and TRBJ2-7; 10 bases are shared with TRBD1. Per the germline V gene, CDR1 is LNHDA and CDR2 is SQIVND (reference sequence). CDR3 length equals 15 residues. With V trimmed by 5 bases and J by 3 bases, 7 bases remained unmatched.

The chain employs TRBV15 and TRBJ1-4; TRBD1 might be the D (6 bases). Trimming left V 8 bases short and J 7 bases short, with 14 bases between. The CDR3 consists of 13 residues. CDR1 is LNHNV, CDR2 YYDKDF, per germline (reference sequence). The CDR3: CATGSRGGEKLFF. The CDR3 bases are TGTGCCACCGGAAGCAGGGGTGGTGAAAAACTGTTTTTT.

This rearrangement joins TRBV21-1 to TRBJ2-2; no DNA check was done on the table's D call, TRBD2. TRBV21-1 is designated a pseudogene. CDR3 length: 16 amino acids. CDR3 coding DNA: TGTGCCAGCAGCAAGCGGAACCCTAAGAACACCGGGGAGCTGTTTTTT. Translated: CASSKRNPKNTGELFF.

The chain joins TRBV6-6 to TRBJ1-5, with no clear D. Trimming left V 0 bases short and J 0 bases short, with 3 bases between. Germline V gene sequence: CDR1 MNHNY, CDR2 SVGAGI (reference sequence). This CDR3 spans 14 amino acids. The CDR3 sequence is CASSYSHSNQPQHF. CDR3 bases: TGTGCCAGCAGTTACTCACATAGCAATCAGCCCCAGCATTTT.